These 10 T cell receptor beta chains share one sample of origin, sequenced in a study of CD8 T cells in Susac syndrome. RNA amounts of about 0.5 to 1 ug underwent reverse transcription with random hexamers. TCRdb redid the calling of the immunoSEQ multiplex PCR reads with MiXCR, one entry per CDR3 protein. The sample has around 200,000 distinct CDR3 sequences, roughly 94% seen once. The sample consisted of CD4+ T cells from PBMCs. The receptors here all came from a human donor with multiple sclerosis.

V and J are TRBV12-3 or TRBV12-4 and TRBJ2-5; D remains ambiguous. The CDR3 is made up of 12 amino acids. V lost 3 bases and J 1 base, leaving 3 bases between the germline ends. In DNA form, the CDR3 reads TGTGCCAGCAGTTTCCTCCAAGAGACCCAGTACTTC. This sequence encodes CASSFLQETQYF.

The CDR3 loop is CASSRNPRDEQYV. The CDR3 nucleotides are TGTGCCAGCAGCCGAAATCCCAGGGACGAGCAGTACGTC. The chain links TRBV14 to TRBJ2-7; the D gene is possibly TRBD1 (5 bases). Germline lookup yields CDR1 SGHDN and CDR2 FVKESK. This CDR3 is 13 amino acids long. Trimming stripped 4 bases from V and 5 bases from J, with 12 bases between.

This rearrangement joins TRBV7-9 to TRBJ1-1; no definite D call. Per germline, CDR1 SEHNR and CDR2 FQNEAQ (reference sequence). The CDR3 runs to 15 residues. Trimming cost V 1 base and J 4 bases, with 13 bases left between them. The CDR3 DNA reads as TGTGCCAGCAGCTTAGATCTGGGCAGCTCCACTGAAGCTTTCTTT. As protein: CASSLDLGSSTEAFF.

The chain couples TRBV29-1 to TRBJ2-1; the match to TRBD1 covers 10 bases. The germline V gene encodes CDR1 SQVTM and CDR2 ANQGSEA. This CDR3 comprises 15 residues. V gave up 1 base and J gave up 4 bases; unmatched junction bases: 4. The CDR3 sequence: CSVEVRGQGYNEQFF. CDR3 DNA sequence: TGCAGCGTTGAAGTCCGGGGACAGGGGTACAATGAGCAGTTCTTC.

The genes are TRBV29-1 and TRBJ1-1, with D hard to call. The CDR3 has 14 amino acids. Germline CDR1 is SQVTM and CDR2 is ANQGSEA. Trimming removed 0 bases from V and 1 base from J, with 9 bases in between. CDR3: CSVEDRAANTEAFF. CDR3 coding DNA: TGCAGCGTTGAAGATCGAGCGGCGAACACTGAAGCTTTCTTT.

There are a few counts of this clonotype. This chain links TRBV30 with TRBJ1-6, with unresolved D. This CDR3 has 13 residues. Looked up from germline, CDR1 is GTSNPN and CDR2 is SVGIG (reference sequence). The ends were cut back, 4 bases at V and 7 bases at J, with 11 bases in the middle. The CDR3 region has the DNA TGTGCCTGGACCAGGTCGGGAAATTCACCCCTCCACTTT. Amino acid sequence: CAWTRSGNSPLHF.

CDR3 loop: CSVAEGLNTEAFF. CDR3 DNA sequence: TGCAGCGTTGCTGAGGGCTTGAACACTGAAGCTTTCTTT. V and J are TRBV29-1 and TRBJ1-1; D not certain. V shed 4 bases and J shed 0 bases, with 9 bases lying between them. CDR3 length equals 13 residues. Germline CDR1 and CDR2: SQVTM and ANQGSEA.

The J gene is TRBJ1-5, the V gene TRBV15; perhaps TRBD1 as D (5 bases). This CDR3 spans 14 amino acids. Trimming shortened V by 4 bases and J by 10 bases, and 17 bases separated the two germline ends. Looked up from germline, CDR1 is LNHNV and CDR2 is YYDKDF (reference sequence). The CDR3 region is CATSTAGSGIPQHF. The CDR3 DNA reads TGTGCCACCAGCACCGCAGGGAGTGGGATCCCCCAGCATTTT.

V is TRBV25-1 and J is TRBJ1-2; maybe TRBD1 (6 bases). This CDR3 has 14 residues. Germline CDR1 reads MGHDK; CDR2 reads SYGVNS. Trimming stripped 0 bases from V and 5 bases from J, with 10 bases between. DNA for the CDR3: TGTGCCAGCAGTGAATATAGGGGGAGTTATGGCTACACCTTC. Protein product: CASSEYRGSYGYTF.

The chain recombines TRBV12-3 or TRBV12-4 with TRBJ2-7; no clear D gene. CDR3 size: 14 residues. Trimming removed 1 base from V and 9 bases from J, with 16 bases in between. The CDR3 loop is CASSLGLLGSGQYF. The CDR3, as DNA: TGTGCCAGCAGTTTAGGGCTGCTGGGATCGGGGCAGTACTTC.